This T cell receptor beta chain was documented in a study of blood T cell repertoires in COVID-19. About the research overall: PBMCs, B-cell-depleted T cells, or T cells provided the cDNA or gDNA that made up the material.

Assignments of participants to cohorts depended upon their own reported clinical history. Source study methods: The authors estimated nucleated cell counts from reference gene primer amplification. Generated by immunoSEQ multiplex PCR, the TCRdb table keeps only in-frame clones and is missing some. The V and J calls and clone size were taken over from that table, and D and trimming were inferred from the DNA. The sample carries 160,000 or so clones, 70% to 85% recorded once. This CDR3 has 14 residues. The V gene's germline CDR1 is SGHDN and CDR2 FVKESK. V gave up 4 bases and J gave up 7 bases; unmatched junction bases: 8.

The rearrangement uses TRBV14 and TRBJ2-7; 9 bases are shared with TRBD1. Sequencing was done on a sample of PBMCs or T cells enriched from blood (not recorded which). The clonotype originates from a man in his fifties who had recovered from COVID-19. The DNA of the CDR3 is TGTGCCAGCAGCCGCATACAGGGGGCAGGGGAGCAGTACTTC. Encoded protein: CASSRIQGAGEQYF.